This TCR beta chain was obtained from a study of OX40 agonist ivuxolimab in advanced cancers. Broadly, across the study: Ivuxolimab was an agonistic, fully human IgG2 monoclonal antibody directed against OX40 (CD134), a costimulatory receptor. Intravenous ivuxolimab was administered to patients every 2 weeks at six dose levels: 0.01, 0.1, 0.3, 1.5, 3 and 10 mg/kg. Among the approximately 50 dose-escalation patients, around 19 had hepatocellular carcinoma, roughly 15 melanoma, 9 renal cell carcinoma and 9 head and neck cancer. A male proportion of almost 85% and a mean age of roughly 58 years, ranging from about 23 to 79, were recorded for the dose-escalation cohort. Patients were allowed to have had prior anti-PD-1, anti-PD-L1 or anti-CTLA-4 therapy, and approximately 37% of the dose-escalation patients had been treated with checkpoint inhibitors. Three dose-escalation patients achieved partial responses, one with hepatocellular carcinoma and two with cutaneous melanoma. The point of sequencing TCRbeta in the periphery was to test whether ivuxolimab changed TCR sequence diversity and drove clonal T-cell expansion. The paper reports the monotherapy dose-escalation portion (N = 52 patients) of the phase I ivuxolimab trial. Overall study outcomes, separate from this receptor: Clonal expansion of both CD4+ and CD8+ blood T cells was observed from baseline to week 6 at doses 0.1 to 3.0 mg/kg. On average, CD8+ T cells showed more expanded clones than CD4+ T cells after ivuxolimab. In the 0.1-3.0 mg/kg groups, partial responders had among the lowest normalized peripheral clonal expansion, particularly in CD8+ T cells. Low levels of normalized T-cell clonal expansion were also seen in some patients who did not respond. The antigen specificity of the peripheral T cells that underwent clonal expansion was not determined.

Patients with autoimmune disease history or receiving systemic immunosuppression were excluded from the trial. Peripheral blood for TCR sequencing was collected from all dose cohorts at baseline, on cycle 4 day 1, and on cycle 7 day 1. The samples were taken from a phase I, first-in-human, multicenter, open-label dose-escalation trial of ivuxolimab. Adults with locally advanced or metastatic melanoma, renal cell, hepatocellular, or head and neck squamous cell carcinoma were enrolled in the trial. Before TCR sequencing, CD4+ and CD8+ T cells were separately sorted from peripheral blood. Genomic DNA was extracted from sorted cells for sequencing of the TCRbeta CDR3 region. The immunoSEQ Assay was used to sequence the TCRbeta CDR3 regions. Held by TCRdb, this immuneACCESS table contains in-frame sequences only and omits some clones. Under half of the omission traces to an unresolved V gene where checked; the cause of the rest is unknown. The sample table records tens of thousands of clones; 70% to 90% of these occur just once. Around 1.8% of the sample belongs to the ten largest clones.

This clone was counted once. Its cognate antigen has yet to be identified. Within one base of it there is no much larger clone, and no base qualities were kept. The CDR3 contains 15 residues, cysteine and phenylalanine counted. Only the CDR3 region is kept as DNA, spanning 45 bases read in frame from base 1. The rearrangement joined TRBV7-5 to TRBJ2-1; the table's D gene call, TRBD2, was not cross checked with the DNA. TRBV7-5 is deemed a pseudogene. The starting material was CD4+ or CD8+ T cells sorted from blood, obtained in a trial of the OX40 agonist ivuxolimab. The origin of this receptor is an adult with an advanced solid tumor such as melanoma, head and neck, liver or kidney cancer. Here the CDR3 is given as CVRSLSSGIKNEQFF. The sequence in DNA is TGTGTCAGAAGCTTATCTAGCGGGATTAAGAATGAGCAGTTCTTC.